A single sample gave rise to the 9 T cell receptor beta chains below, sequenced in a study of response to subunit inactivated influenza vaccine. TCRdb itself ran the RT-PCR reads through MiXCR, one entry per CDR3 protein. The table includes hundreds of thousands of distinct CDR3 sequences, about 10% detected once. Material: PBMCs from blood, obtained on the day of vaccination. The receptor set was obtained from a man between 50 and 59 years old who received an inactivated influenza vaccine.

The chain joins TRBV7-9 to TRBJ2-4; 7 nucleotides agree with TRBD1. Germline loops: CDR1 SEHNR, CDR2 FQNEAQ (reference sequence). This CDR3 has 14 amino acids. The V and J ends lost 2 bases and 7 bases, in that order; junction bases with no gene match: 5. CDR3 in amino acids: CASSLSGGINIQYF. CDR3 DNA: TGTGCCAGCAGCTTATCAGGGGGAATTAACATTCAGTACTTC. Drawing the rest from reference TRBV7-9 and TRBJ2-4, the complete variable domain is DTGVSQNPRHKITKRGQNVTFRCDPISEHNRLYWYRQTLGQGPEFLTYFQNEAQLEKSRLLSDRFSAERPKGSFSTLEIQRTEQGDSAMYLCASSLSGGINIQYFGAGTRLSVL.

This clonotype appeared a few times. The CDR3 is CASSQDFRQEGETQYF. CDR3 nucleotide sequence: TGCGCCAGCAGCCAAGACTTCCGACAGGAGGGGGAGACCCAGTACTTC. The rearrangement joins TRBV4-3 to TRBJ2-5; tentatively, D is TRBD1 or TRBD2 (6 bases each). CDR3 length equals 16 residues. CDR1 LGHNA and CDR2 YSLEER come from the germline V gene. V shed 0 bases and J shed 5 bases, with 16 bases lying between them.

This clonotype has only a few counts. This chain joins TRBV29-1 and TRBJ2-1, with D unclear. Germline-derived CDR1 and CDR2 are SQVTM and ANQGSEA. V dropped 4 bases and J dropped 8 bases, with 6 bases sitting between them. This CDR3 contains 10 residues. CDR3 nucleotides: TGCAGCGTTGTAGGTCATGAGCAGTTCTTC. It translates to CSVVGHEQFF.

This clonotype turned up a few times. V usage is TRBV21-1 and J usage is TRBJ2-1. TRBV21-1 is a documented pseudogene. The CDR3 is made up of 14 amino acids. The chain's CDR3 is CASSPPKKNNEQFF. CDR3 nucleotide sequence: TGTGCCAGCAGCCCACCGAAGAAAAACAATGAGCAGTTCTTC.

This clonotype was observed a few times. This sequence joins TRBV20-1 and TRBJ2-1; D is unclear. V dropped 0 bases and J dropped 0 bases, with 12 bases sitting between them. Germline V gives CDR1 DFQATT, CDR2 SNEGSKA (reference sequence). This CDR3 comprises 16 residues. The CDR3 sequence is CSARDPVRNSYNEQFF. CDR3 in DNA: TGCAGTGCTAGAGATCCGGTGCGGAACTCCTACAATGAGCAGTTCTTC.

J is TRBJ2-1 and V is TRBV7-8, with 8 nucleotides matching TRBD1. Unmatched junction bases numbered 6, after V lost 1 base and J lost 7 bases. The CDR3 runs 15 residues. Germline CDR1 is SGHVS and CDR2 is FQNEAQ. The CDR3 bases are TGTGCCAGCAGCTTAGAAACAGGGGGTGGGAATGAGCAGTTCTTC. It is translated as CASSLETGGGNEQFF.

The table lists this clonotype with a few counts. This chain uses TRBV20-1 with TRBJ2-1; TRBD2 agrees at 7 bases. The CDR3 loop spans 12 amino acids. V dropped 7 bases and J dropped 4; count of bases not matched to a gene: 4. Germline V CDR1 and CDR2: DFQATT, SNEGSKA (reference sequence). The CDR3 here is CSGLANYNEQFF. The CDR3 DNA reads as TGCAGTGGACTAGCCAATTACAATGAGCAGTTCTTC.

The chain recombines TRBV7-2 with TRBJ2-1; TRBD2 matches 13 bases. The V segment lost 1 base and the J segment 16 bases; nucleotides outside the gene matches: 13. Germline-derived CDR1 and CDR2 are SGHTA and FQGNSA. This CDR3 contains 16 residues. The CDR3 here is CASSLGWTSGGPRLFF. The CDR3 DNA reads TGTGCCAGCAGCTTAGGGTGGACTAGCGGGGGCCCTAGGCTTTTCTTC.

A few counts support this clonotype. This chain links TRBV7-2 with TRBJ2-7; D remains ambiguous. Germline lookup yields CDR1 SGHTA and CDR2 FQGNSA. V gave up 5 bases and J gave up 3 bases, with 14 bases separating them. The length of the CDR3 is 14 residues. CDR3 DNA: TGTGCCAGCAGCCCCCCGAGGAACGTCTACGAGCAGTACTTC. As protein: CASSPPRNVYEQYF.